Sequencing of this TCR beta chain was carried out in a study of beta chain features in type 1 diabetes. What was sequenced were expressed TCRB transcripts, since all of the isolated RNA had been reverse transcribed. Measured with immunoSEQ multiplex PCR; TCRdb has only the in-frame clones, and not every one. The table records roughly 400,000 clones, over 12% of them present only once. The sample holds one count of this clone. Its antigen is still unknown. Study outcomes and limitations: High TCR expression in some cells could lead to their over-representation in cDNA sequencing.

It was via CD45RO/CCR7/CD25/CD127/CD95/CD27 that CD4+ naive, central memory, regulatory and stem cell-like memory cells were sorted. This CDR3 region has 15 residues. Germline CDR1 MNHEY, CDR2 SVGAGI. The ends were cut back, 3 bases at V and 0 bases at J, with 12 bases in the middle. The sequence derives from a woman between 18 and 30 years old in good health. The sequencing input was naive CD4+ T cells from blood. The V and J genes are TRBV6-5 and TRBJ2-7; perhaps TRBD2 as D (6 bases). The CDR3 nucleotides are TGTGCCAGCAGTTATAGGGACTCTCGCTCCTACGAGCAGTACTTC. It yields the protein CASSYRDSRSYEQYF.